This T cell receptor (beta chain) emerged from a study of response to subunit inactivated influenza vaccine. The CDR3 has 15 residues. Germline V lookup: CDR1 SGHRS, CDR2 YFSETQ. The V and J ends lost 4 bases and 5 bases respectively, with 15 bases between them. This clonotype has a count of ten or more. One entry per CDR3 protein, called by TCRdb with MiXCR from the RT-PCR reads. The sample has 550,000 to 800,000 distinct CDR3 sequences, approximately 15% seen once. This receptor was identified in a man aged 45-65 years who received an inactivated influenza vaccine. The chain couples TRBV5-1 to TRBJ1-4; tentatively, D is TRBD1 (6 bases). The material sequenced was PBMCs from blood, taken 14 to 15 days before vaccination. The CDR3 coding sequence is TGCGCCAGCAGCCCCAGAGGGGGGGGCAATGAAAAACTGTTTTTT. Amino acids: CASSPRGGGNEKLFF.